The rows below give T cell receptor beta chains drawn from one sample of a study of blood T cell repertoires in COVID-19. TCRdb's table, derived via immunoSEQ multiplex PCR, lists solely in-frame clones and lacks some. Of roughly 100,000 clones in the sample, 79% were seen once. Input material: peripheral blood. The receptors stem from a woman older than 75 with active or convalescent COVID-19. The CDR3 runs from the conserved cysteine through the conserved F or W. D genes are given only for firm matches. Expanded clones get a size class; other rows say once, few or many, or leave the size out.

TRBV7-2	NA	TRBJ2-3	NA	TGTGCCAGCAGCTTAGCGCTACGGGGTGATACGCAGTATTTT	CASSLALRGDTQYF
TRBV18	NA	TRBJ2-6	few	TGTGCCAGCTCAACCGGGAGCTCTGGGGCCAACGTCCTGACTTTC	CASSTGSSGANVLTF
TRBV5-1	TRBD1	TRBJ1-2	NA	TGTGCCAGCAGCACGACAGGGACTAACTATGGCTACACCTTC	CASSTTGTNYGYTF
TRBV6-1	NA	TRBJ1-1	NA	TGTGCCAGCAGTCCCGTTCGGACTGAAGCTTTCTTT	CASSPVRTEAFF
TRBV29-1	TRBD2	TRBJ2-5	NA	TGCAGCGTTGCCACTAGCGGGGACCAAGAGACCCAGTACTTC	CSVATSGDQETQYF
TRBV2	NA	TRBJ2-7	NA	TGTGCCAGTACCCCCAGGACATCCTACGAGCAGTACTTC	CASTPRTSYEQYF
TRBV5-1	NA	TRBJ2-3	NA	TGCGCCAGCAGCTTGTTGTCGGGAGGCACAGATACGCAGTATTTT	CASSLLSGGTDTQYF
TRBV9	NA	TRBJ2-1	NA	TGTGCCAGCAGCGTTGGATCGGGAGTAGCAAGTGAGCAGTTCTTC	CASSVGSGVASEQFF
TRBV2	NA	TRBJ2-5	NA	TGTGCCAGCTTGGCCGCGGGTGTTTTCGGGAAGACCCAGTACTTC	CASLAAGVFGKTQYF
TRBV4-1	NA	TRBJ1-3	NA	TGCGCCAGCAGCCATCCACGGGAGGGAAACACCATATATTTT	CASSHPREGNTIYF
TRBV6-5	TRBD1	TRBJ2-4	NA	TGTGCCAGCAGGACAGGGGTCCTAGCCAAAAACATTCAGTACTTC	CASRTGVLAKNIQYF
TRBV4-3	NA	TRBJ2-1	few	TGCGCCAGCAGCCCCGAGGTGGGAGCCTACAATGAGCAGTTCTTC	CASSPEVGAYNEQFF
TRBV5-1	NA	TRBJ1-4	once	TGCGCCAGCAGCCAAGGGCCGTCGGGGGGAGCTGAAAAACTGTTTTTT	CASSQGPSGGAEKLFF
TRBV27	NA	TRBJ1-1	NA	TGTGCCAGCAGTTCCTGGACACGCACTGAAGCTTTCTTT	CASSSWTRTEAFF
TRBV6-1	NA	TRBJ1-3	NA	TGTGCCAGCAGTGAAAGAAGCGGAAACACCATATATTTT	CASSERSGNTIYF
TRBV2	TRBD1	TRBJ2-2	few	TGTGCCAGCAGACAGGGGGCGAGCGGGGAGCTGTTTTTT	CASRQGASGELFF
TRBV10-3	TRBD1	TRBJ1-6	NA	TGTGCCATCAGGGGACAGGGAGACAGAAGTTCACCCCTCCACTTT	CAIRGQGDRSSPLHF
TRBV6-2/TRBV6-3	TRBD1	TRBJ2-7	NA	TGTGCCAGCAGTTATCAGGGGGACGAGCAGTACTTC	CASSYQGDEQYF
TRBV6-5	NA	TRBJ1-2	NA	TGTGCCAGTACCGGGGGACCGGGAGGTTATGGCTACACCTTC	CASTGGPGGYGYTF
TRBV13	NA	TRBJ2-7	NA	TGTGCCAGCAGCTACAGTCCCTACGAGCAGTACTTC	CASSYSPYEQYF
TRBV5-3	TRBD1	TRBJ2-7	NA	TGTGCCACAGATCCCGGGACAGAGACCTACGAGCAGTACTTC	CATDPGTETYEQYF
TRBV11-2	NA	TRBJ1-2	NA	TGTGCCAGCAGCTTAGATGGGGAGCTGGGCTACACCTTC	CASSLDGELGYTF
TRBV28	TRBD2	TRBJ2-1	NA	TGTGCCAGCAGTTTAGCGGGAGGGATATACAATGAGCAGTTCTTC	CASSLAGGIYNEQFF
TRBV25-1	TRBD2	TRBJ2-5	NA	TGTGCCAGCAGTGAACCCGGGACTAAAGAGACCCAGTACTTC	CASSEPGTKETQYF
TRBV5-1	NA	TRBJ1-6	NA	TGCGCCAGCAGCTTGGACCCCCTGACAAATTCACCCCTCCACTTT	CASSLDPLTNSPLHF
TRBV2	TRBD2	TRBJ2-3	NA	TGTGCCAGCAGGGAAGCGGGAGGGCCCGGAGATACGCAGTATTTT	CASREAGGPGDTQYF
TRBV5-1	TRBD2	TRBJ2-2	NA	TGCGCCAGCAGCTTGTGGGATAGCGGGAGAGCCGGGGAGCTGTTTTTT	CASSLWDSGRAGELFF
TRBV6-2/TRBV6-3	NA	TRBJ1-5	NA	TGTGCCAGCAGCCTAAGACAGGCATATAGCAATCAGCCCCAGCATTTT	CASSLRQAYSNQPQHF
TRBV5-1	NA	TRBJ1-5	NA	TGCGCCAGCAGCTTGGAGGGGAGGGGTCAGCCCCAGCATTTT	CASSLEGRGQPQHF
TRBV6-2/TRBV6-3	NA	TRBJ1-2	NA	TGTGCCAGCAGTAGCCTACTAGATAACTATGGCTACACCTTC	CASSSLLDNYGYTF
TRBV6-5	NA	TRBJ1-5	NA	TGTGCCAGCAGTTACTCGAGGGGAGGCGGCAATCAGCCCCAGCATTTT	CASSYSRGGGNQPQHF
TRBV3-1/TRBV3-2	NA	TRBJ1-5	NA	TGTGCCAGCAGCCAAGATTGGGGGGTCGGGAATCAGCCCCAGCATTTT	CASSQDWGVGNQPQHF
TRBV7-8	TRBD1	TRBJ1-1	NA	TGTGCCAGCAGCTCAGGGACAGGGGGTATGAGGAACACTGAAGCTTTCTTT	CASSSGTGGMRNTEAFF
TRBV6-6	NA	TRBJ2-7	NA	TGTGCCAGCAGTGGGGGGTCCAGCGAGCAGTACTTC	CASSGGSSEQYF
TRBV19	TRBD1	TRBJ1-2	NA	TGTGCCAGCAGAAGGACAGGGGCGAACTATGGCTACACCTTC	CASRRTGANYGYTF
TRBV25-1	TRBD2	TRBJ2-3	NA	TGTGCCAGCAGTGAATACCTAGCGGGGTTTACAGATACGCAGTATTTT	CASSEYLAGFTDTQYF
TRBV19	TRBD1	TRBJ1-2	NA	TGTGCCAGTACCGAGGGTGGAGGGGGCCCTAACTATGGCTACACCTTC	CASTEGGGGPNYGYTF
TRBV19	NA	TRBJ2-1	NA	TGTGCCAGTAGTATGTTTCCAGGGCAGAACAATGAGCAGTTCTTC	CASSMFPGQNNEQFF
TRBV7-9	NA	TRBJ1-2	NA	TGTGCCAGCAGCTTAAGGGGCTATGGCTACACCTTC	CASSLRGYGYTF
TRBV7-6	TRBD2	TRBJ2-3	NA	TGTGCCAGCGGGACTAGCGGGGGGCCGGGTACGCAGTATTTT	CASGTSGGPGTQYF
TRBV2	NA	TRBJ2-1	NA	TGTGCCAGCAGGGCTGAAGTGGCGCAGTTCTTC	CASRAEVAQFF
TRBV11-3	NA	TRBJ2-2	NA	TGTGCCAGCAGACAGGGCTCGACCGGGGAGCTGTTTTTT	CASRQGSTGELFF
TRBV7-3	TRBD2	TRBJ2-1	few	TGTGCCAGCAGCCGGACTAGCGGGACGGACAATGAGCAGTTCTTC	CASSRTSGTDNEQFF
TRBV7-9	NA	TRBJ1-3	many	TGTGCCAGCAGCTTAATGGCAGCGGGAAACACCATATATTTT	CASSLMAAGNTIYF
TRBV6-5	TRBD1	TRBJ1-2	NA	TGTGCCAGCAATCCCACAGGGGGGACCTATGGCTACACCTTC	CASNPTGGTYGYTF
TRBV5-1	NA	TRBJ2-5	NA	TGCGCCAGCCGGGACTTTCGAGACCAGTACTTC	CASRDFRDQYF
TRBV6-5	NA	TRBJ2-1	NA	TGTGCCAGCAGTCGGCCAGCGGGTGAGCAGTTCTTC	CASSRPAGEQFF
TRBV24-1	NA	TRBJ2-3	once	TGTGCCACCAGTGATTTGAACGGTATCACAGATACGCAGTATTTT	CATSDLNGITDTQYF
TRBV27	TRBD2	TRBJ2-7	NA	TGTGCCAGCCGTGGACTAGCGGGAGGCGCCGTGGGGGAGCAGTACTTC	CASRGLAGGAVGEQYF
TRBV7-2	NA	TRBJ1-2	few	TGTGCCTCCCAGGTGCCCCGAGGGGGCTACACCTTC	CASQVPRGGYTF
TRBV10-1	TRBD2	TRBJ2-2	NA	TGCGCCAGCAGTGAGGGGACTAGCGGGAACACCAGGGAGCTGTTTTTT	CASSEGTSGNTRELFF
TRBV30	TRBD2	TRBJ2-3	NA	TGTGCCTGGAGTCCGGGACTAGCCGGAGATACGCAGTATTTT	CAWSPGLAGDTQYF
TRBV11-3	NA	TRBJ2-7	NA	TGTGCCAGCAGCCCCGGAGGGCGGGGCCCCTACGAGCAGTACTTC	CASSPGGRGPYEQYF
TRBV5-4	NA	TRBJ2-2	NA	TGTGCCAGCAGCCCTGGGGGCAGGGGGAACACCGGGGAGCTGTTTTTT	CASSPGGRGNTGELFF